This T cell receptor (beta chain) is from a study of Ad26.COV2.S vaccination and SARS-CoV-2 variants. Across the whole study: Recipients of Ad26.COV2.S got it intramuscularly, once or twice 56 days apart.

Clones were sequenced by immunoSEQ multiplex PCR, and TCRdb holds only the in-frame ones, with some missing. Among 510,000 or so clones listed, around nine tenths were seen once. This CDR3 is 15 amino acids long. With V trimmed by 3 bases and J by 3 bases, 7 bases remained unmatched. CDR1 and CDR2 from the germline V gene are KGHSH and LQKENI. Stated treatment: 19 received Ad26.COV2.S at low or high dose, single or two shots; roughly 5 received placebo; per-sample allocation not given. Sampling happened 63 days after the first vaccine or placebo injection. On this clone: The target antigen is unknown.

General observations from the study: Spike-specific CD8+ and CD4+ T cell responses reportedly showed substantial breadth after vaccination. With respect to non-spike TCR breadth, vaccine and placebo recipients were similar.

This receptor was taken from a person between 18 and 60 years old who received the Ad26.COV2.S COVID-19 vaccine or a placebo. The gene calls are TRBV18 and TRBJ2-7, with 8 bases aligning to TRBD1. The sample here was peripheral blood, taken in a trial of Ad26.COV2.S vaccine versus placebo. The CDR3 DNA reads as TGTGCCAGCTCACCCAAGACAGGGGAGTACTACGAGCAGTACTTC. This sequence encodes CASSPKTGEYYEQYF.